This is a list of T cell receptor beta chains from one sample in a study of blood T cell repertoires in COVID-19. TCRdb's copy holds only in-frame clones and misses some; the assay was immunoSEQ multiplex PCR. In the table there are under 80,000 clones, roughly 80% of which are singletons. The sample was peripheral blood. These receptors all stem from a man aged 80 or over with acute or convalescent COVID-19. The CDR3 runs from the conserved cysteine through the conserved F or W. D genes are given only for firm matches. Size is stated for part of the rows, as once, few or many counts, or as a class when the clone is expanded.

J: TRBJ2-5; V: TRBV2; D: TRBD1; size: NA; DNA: TGTGCCAGCAGTGGACAGGGGCGGGGCGAGACCCAGTACTTC; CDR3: CASSGQGRGETQYF
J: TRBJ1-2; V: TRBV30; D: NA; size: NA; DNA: TGTGCCTGGGGACCTGATGGCTACACCTTC; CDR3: CAWGPDGYTF
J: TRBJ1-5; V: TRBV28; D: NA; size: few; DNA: TGTGCCAGCATATCGAGGGGCAATCAGCCCCAGCATTTT; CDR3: CASISRGNQPQHF
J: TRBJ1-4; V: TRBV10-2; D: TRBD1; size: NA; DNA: TGCGCCAGCAGCCAAGCAGGGGGCACTAATGAAAAACTGTTTTTT; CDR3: CASSQAGGTNEKLFF
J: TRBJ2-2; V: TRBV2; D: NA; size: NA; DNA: TGTGCCAGCAGTGAACAGGGAAGGGCCACCGGGGAGCTGTTTTTT; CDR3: CASSEQGRATGELFF
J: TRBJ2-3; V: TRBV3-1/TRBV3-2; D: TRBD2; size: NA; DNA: TGTGCCAGCAGCCAAGGTGCGGGAGGGTCCACAGATACGCAGTATTTT; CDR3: CASSQGAGGSTDTQYF
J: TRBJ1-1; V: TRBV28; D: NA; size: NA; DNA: TGTGCCAGCAGTTTGCCCAAGTCCCGGTCCAGAAGGGGAAACACTGAAGCTTTCTTT; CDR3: CASSLPKSRSRRGNTEAFF
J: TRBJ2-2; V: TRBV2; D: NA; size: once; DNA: TGTGCCAGCAGTGATGTCCCAGGGGCCGGGGAGCTGTTTTTT; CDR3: CASSDVPGAGELFF
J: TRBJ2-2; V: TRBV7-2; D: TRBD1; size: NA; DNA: TGTGCCAGCAGCTTAGTGTGGACAGGGATATCCACCGGGGAGCTGTTTTTT; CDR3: CASSLVWTGISTGELFF
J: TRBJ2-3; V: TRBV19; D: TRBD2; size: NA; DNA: TGTGCCAGTAGTAGTCTAGCGGGGCTAAGCACAGATACGCAGTATTTT; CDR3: CASSSLAGLSTDTQYF